The 2 T cell receptor beta chains given below trace back to one sample, sequenced in a study of T-cell memory formation after mild COVID-19 (dated by TCRdb to the early 2020s). The library was built by means of 5' RACE. The sequencer was an Illumina NovaSeq 6000. In-frame beta chains were kept once TCRdb had trimmed the public reads at Q25 with fastp and called clones with MiXCR. Every distinct CDR3 protein forms one entry, paired with its most common genes and DNA. The sample contains more than 450,000 distinct CDR3 sequences, approximately 18% of them found a single time. 12% of the sample rests with the top ten. Sequenced: PBMCs or a T cell subset sorted from them (not recorded which). All receptors derive from an adult woman who had mild COVID-19 (a few samples of this study predate the infection). The sample titles of this study are shuffled in the database, so cell type and time point are left out; the donor was told from shared clones.

This clonotype was recorded a few times. The chain links TRBV2 to TRBJ2-5; 11 nucleotides line up with TRBD1. V dropped 3 bases and J dropped 4; count of bases not matched to a gene: 4. The CDR3 length is 15 residues. From germline, CDR1 is SNHLY and CDR2 FYNNEI. Here the CDR3 DNA reads TGTGCCAGCAGTGACGGGACAGGGGGAGGAGAGACCCAGTACTTC. Translating gives CASSDGTGGGETQYF.

This clonotype appeared a few times. The chain joins TRBV7-9 to TRBJ1-1; no clear D. This CDR3 has 15 residues. From germline, CDR1 is SEHNR and CDR2 FQNEAQ (reference sequence). Trimming stripped 0 bases from V and 7 bases from J, with 15 bases between. The CDR3 sequence: CASSLAGRKGYEAFF. The CDR3 nucleotides read TGTGCCAGCAGCTTAGCTGGGCGGAAGGGTTATGAAGCTTTCTTT.